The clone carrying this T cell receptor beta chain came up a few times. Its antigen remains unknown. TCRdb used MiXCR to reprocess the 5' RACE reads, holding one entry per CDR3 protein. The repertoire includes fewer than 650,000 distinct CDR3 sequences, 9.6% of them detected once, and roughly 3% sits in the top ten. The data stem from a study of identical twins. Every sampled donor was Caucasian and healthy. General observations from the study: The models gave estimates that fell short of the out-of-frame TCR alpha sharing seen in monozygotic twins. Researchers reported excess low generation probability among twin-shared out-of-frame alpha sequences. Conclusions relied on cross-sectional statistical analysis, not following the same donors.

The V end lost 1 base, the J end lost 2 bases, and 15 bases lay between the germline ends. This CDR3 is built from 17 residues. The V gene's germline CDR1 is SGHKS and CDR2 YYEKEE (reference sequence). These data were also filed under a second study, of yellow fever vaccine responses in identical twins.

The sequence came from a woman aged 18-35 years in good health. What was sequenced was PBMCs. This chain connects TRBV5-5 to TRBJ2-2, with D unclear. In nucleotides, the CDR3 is TGTGCCAGCAGCTTGAATGTTGCACCAACCAACACCGGGGAGCTGTTTTTT. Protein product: CASSLNVAPTNTGELFF.